The entry below describes one T cell receptor beta chain. The antigen is unknown. CDR3 length: 13 amino acids. Trimming shortened V by 11 bases and J by 1 base, and 9 bases separated the two germline ends. Germline V lookup: CDR1 SGHAT, CDR2 FQNNGV. Used for diagnoses were clinical symptoms, serum thyroxine and TRAb, thyroid ultrasound and orbital computed tomography. TCR beta CDR3 regions were amplified from RNA. RT-PCR in the first round (using the HTBI primer set) targeted the TCR CDR3. TCRdb recomputed calls from the multiplex PCR reads with MiXCR, one row per CDR3 protein. The table lists 450,000 to 700,000 distinct CDR3 sequences, 46% of them singletons, with around 19% in the top ten. This sample is drawn from a study of T cells in Graves' hyperthyroidism and ophthalmopathy. Points from the study as a whole: From stable hyperthyroidism, ophthalmopathy was set apart by a 13 V-J model.

The receptor comes from an adult woman with Graves' disease, either hyperthyroidism or ophthalmopathy (not recorded which). V is TRBV11-2 and J is TRBJ2-6; D not resolved. Sequenced sample: peripheral blood or thyroid tissue (not recorded which). CDR3 in amino acids: CACSLSGANVLTF. DNA for the CDR3: TGTGCCTGCTCCTTATCTGGGGCCAACGTCCTGACTTTC.